This is a list of T cell receptor beta chains from one sample in a study of neoadjuvant nivolumab and ipilimumab in lung cancer. Profiled with immunoSEQ multiplex PCR; TCRdb holds only in-frame clones, not every one. The table records about 38,000 clones, roughly 87% of them present only once. The sample in question was peripheral blood, obtained before neoadjuvant nivolumab, alone or with ipilimumab. The receptor source for this set is an adult with non-small cell lung cancer. Both conserved end residues are part of each CDR3. The D gene is left open where the match is weak. Only some rows state a clone size, as once, few, many or a class for expanded clones.

NA,TRBV5-1,NA,TRBJ2-7,TGCGCCAGCAGCTTGGCTCTTGAGCGGAACTACGAGCAGTACTTC,CASSLALERNYEQYF
NA,TRBV12-5,NA,TRBJ2-1,TGTGCTAGTGGTTTGAGCAATGAGCAGTTCTTC,CASGLSNEQFF
NA,TRBV7-2,NA,TRBJ1-3,TGTGCCAGCAGCGAGACGGGCCCAAACACCATATATTTT,CASSETGPNTIYF
NA,TRBV9,NA,TRBJ2-1,TGTGCCAGCAGCGCAGGCCTCTCCTACAATGAGCAGTTCTTC,CASSAGLSYNEQFF
NA,TRBV30,TRBD2,TRBJ2-7,TGTGCCTGGAGCGGGAGGGGTCCTGGAGAGCAGTACTTC,CAWSGRGPGEQYF
NA,TRBV7-3,NA,TRBJ1-1,TGTGCCAGCAGCTTAACGATGGGGGGTTTGGGTGAAGCTTTCTTT,CASSLTMGGLGEAFF
NA,TRBV10-1,NA,TRBJ2-7,TGCGCCAGCAGTGAGTTTGCAGGCAAATCCTACGAGCAGTACTTC,CASSEFAGKSYEQYF
NA,TRBV6-5,TRBD1,TRBJ2-7,TGTGCCAGCAGCTGGACAGGAACCTACGAGCAGTACTTC,CASSWTGTYEQYF
NA,TRBV11-3,NA,TRBJ2-1,TGTGCCAGCAGCTCCATGACTAGAAATGAGCAGTTCTTC,CASSSMTRNEQFF
medium-sized,TRBV5-1,TRBD1,TRBJ2-7,TGCGCCAGCAGCTTACCCCTCGTAGGGGACAGGAGGGTGCAGTACTTC,CASSLPLVGDRRVQYF
NA,TRBV9,NA,TRBJ2-5,TGTGCCAGCAGCGTCGGACACACCCAAGAGACCCAGTACTTC,CASSVGHTQETQYF
NA,TRBV5-1,TRBD1,TRBJ2-7,TGCGCCAGCAGCTTGGGGCCGAAGGCCGGGACAGTCTTACCCACAGCGGAAAACGAGCAGTACTTC,CASSLGPKAGTVLPTAENEQYF
NA,TRBV6-4,NA,TRBJ1-5,TGTGCCAGCATTGGGGGCAGGGGTAGCAATCAGCCCCAGCATTTT,CASIGGRGSNQPQHF
NA,TRBV7-9,NA,TRBJ2-3,TGTGCCAGCAGCTTACAGGATACGCAGTATTTT,CASSLQDTQYF
NA,TRBV7-9,NA,TRBJ1-2,TGTGCCAGCAGCTTAGCGCAGGGGATGGTTGGCTACACCTTC,CASSLAQGMVGYTF
once,TRBV11-3,NA,TRBJ2-3,TGTGCCAGCAGCTTAGAGGCGGGAACAGATACGCAGTATTTT,CASSLEAGTDTQYF
NA,TRBV28,NA,TRBJ1-5,TGTGCCAGCAGTTTATGGCGACAGCCATCCAATCAGCCCCAGCATTTT,CASSLWRQPSNQPQHF
once,TRBV30,TRBD2,TRBJ2-7,TGTGCCTGGAGTGTACCATTCCCCGGGACTAGGACTTACGAGCAGTACTTC,CAWSVPFPGTRTYEQYF
NA,TRBV5-1,NA,TRBJ1-2,TGCGCCAGCAGCTTGGTCGTCAGGGGCGACTATGGCTACACCTTC,CASSLVVRGDYGYTF
NA,TRBV7-7,NA,TRBJ2-5,TGTGCCAGCAGCTTCGGGGGTCCAGAGACCCAGTACTTC,CASSFGGPETQYF
NA,TRBV7-2,NA,TRBJ2-3,TGTGCCAGCCAAGAGGCGGGAAGAAACACAGATACGCAGTATTTT,CASQEAGRNTDTQYF
NA,TRBV19,NA,TRBJ2-1,TGTGCCAGTAGTATAGAGCTTGAGCAGTTCTTC,CASSIELEQFF
NA,TRBV4-3,TRBD2,TRBJ2-7,TGCGCCAGCAGCCAAGATGGTAGCGGGAGGTCTACCTCCTACGAGCAGTACTTC,CASSQDGSGRSTSYEQYF
NA,TRBV6-5,NA,TRBJ2-5,TGTGCCAGCAGCCGCCGGAGGGCTCGAGAGACCCAGTACTTC,CASSRRRARETQYF
NA,TRBV7-9,TRBD2,TRBJ2-1,TGTGCCAGCAGCTTAGTGAGGGGACTAGTTCAACTCGATGAGCAGTTCTTC,CASSLVRGLVQLDEQFF